This T cell receptor (beta chain) originates from a study of blood T cell repertoires in COVID-19. Study context: Samples came from the United States, Italy and Spain, spanning acute and convalescent COVID-19. T cells, B-cell-depleted T cells, or PBMCs provided the cDNA or gDNA that served as material.

In the study's own analysis: Using reference gene primer amplification, nucleated cell counts were estimated. The protocol was immunoSEQ multiplex PCR, while the TCRdb copy is restricted to in-frame clones and leaves out a portion. The V and J calls and clone size were taken over from that table, and D and trimming were inferred from the DNA. The sample yields approximately 170,000 clones, roughly 90% seen once. The CDR3 consists of 15 residues. The trim removed 6 bases at V and 0 bases at J, leaving 4 bases unmatched. Germline CDR1 LNHDA, CDR2 SQIVND (reference sequence). The chain links TRBV19 to TRBJ1-3; 8 positions match TRBD1. This receptor was taken from a man aged 55 to 69 with acute or convalescent COVID-19. Sample: peripheral blood. CDR3 region: CASSWTGSSGNTIYF. Here the CDR3 DNA reads TGTGCCAGTAGCTGGACAGGGTCCTCTGGAAACACCATATATTTT.